These T cell receptor beta chains were read from a single sample in a study of OX40 agonist ivuxolimab in advanced cancers. Repertoires were generated with immunoSEQ multiplex PCR, while TCRdb's copy carries only in-frame clones and drops some. The profile covers some 140,000 clones, with about 92% appearing a single time and more than 0.9% taken by the ten largest. The sequencing used CD4+ or CD8+ T cells sorted from blood, collected in a trial of the OX40 agonist ivuxolimab. These receptors came from an adult with an advanced solid tumor such as melanoma, head and neck, liver or kidney cancer. Both conserved end residues are part of each CDR3. Fields, in order: J gene, CDR3 length, V gene, D gene, CDR3 protein, CDR3 DNA. D genes are given only for firm matches.

TRBJ2-7 13 TRBV6-1 NA CATGDRSSYEQYF TGTGCCACGGGTGACAGGAGCTCCTACGAGCAGTACTTC
TRBJ2-3 15 TRBV7-9 TRBD1 CASSLVGRGLVGEYF TGTGCCAGCAGCTTAGTGGGTAGGGGGCTCGTTGGGGAGTATTTT
TRBJ1-1 13 TRBV6-6 NA CASSGRVNTEAFF TGTGCCAGCAGTGGCAGGGTGAACACTGAAGCTTTCTTT
TRBJ1-1 14 TRBV19 TRBD1 CASSIDRGRKEAFF TGTGCCAGTAGTATCGACAGGGGAAGGAAGGAAGCTTTCTTT
TRBJ1-2 14 TRBV6-6 NA CASRPDGVNYGYTF TGTGCCAGCAGGCCCGACGGAGTCAACTATGGCTACACCTTC
TRBJ2-7 15 TRBV4-1 NA CASSQDVQAAYEQYF TGCGCCAGCAGCCAAGATGTGCAGGCCGCCTACGAGCAGTACTTC
TRBJ1-2 11 TRBV7-9 NA CASSFRGGYTF TGTGCCAGCAGCTTTAGGGGAGGCTACACCTTC
TRBJ1-1 14 TRBV5-1 NA CASSSGTSNTEAFF TGCGCCAGCAGCTCAGGGACTTCGAACACTGAAGCTTTCTTT
TRBJ1-4 15 TRBV18 TRBD1 CASSPRTGANEKLFF TGTGCCAGCTCACCACGGACAGGGGCTAATGAAAAACTGTTTTTT
TRBJ2-5 13 TRBV6-5 TRBD2 CASRVSGRETQYF TGTGCCAGCAGGGTTAGCGGGAGGGAGACCCAGTACTTC
TRBJ2-7 14 TRBV2 NA CASSDGGYTYEQYF TGTGCCAGCAGTGATGGGGGGTACACCTACGAGCAGTACTTC
TRBJ2-1 15 TRBV6-5 TRBD2 CASSYVASGRNEQFF TGTGCCAGCAGTTACGTGGCTAGCGGGAGGAATGAGCAGTTCTTC
TRBJ1-5 15 TRBV6-5 NA CATRGTPVKNQPQHF TGTGCCACCCGCGGGACACCTGTAAAGAATCAGCCCCAGCATTTT
TRBJ1-3 15 TRBV7-8 NA CASSLWGGNGNTIYF TGTGCCAGCAGCTTATGGGGCGGCAATGGAAACACCATATATTTT
TRBJ2-7 14 TRBV7-2 NA CASSLGSGLYEQYF TGTGCCAGCAGCTTAGGTAGCGGACTATACGAGCAGTACTTC
TRBJ1-4 15 TRBV7-8 TRBD1 CASSWTGSTNEKLFF TGTGCCAGCAGCTGGACAGGGAGCACTAATGAAAAACTGTTTTTT
TRBJ1-5 17 TRBV28 TRBD1 CASSNIQGANGNQPQHF TGTGCCAGCAGTAACATACAGGGGGCGAATGGCAATCAGCCCCAGCATTTT
TRBJ2-7 18 TRBV12-2 NA CASRLATRSIRSSYEQYF TGTGCAAGTCGCTTAGCCACAAGAAGCATAAGGAGCTCCTACGAGCAGTACTTC
TRBJ2-3 16 TRBV5-4 TRBD2 CASSLRTSGSTDTQYF TGTGCCAGCAGCCTCAGGACTAGCGGGAGCACAGATACGCAGTATTTT
TRBJ1-2 14 TRBV25-1 NA CASRSETRNYGYTF TGTGCCAGCAGATCGGAGACTAGAAACTATGGCTACACCTTC
TRBJ1-1 14 TRBV7-2 NA CASSLPQTNTEAFF TGTGCCAGCAGCTTACCGCAGACGAACACTGAAGCTTTCTTT
TRBJ2-3 16 TRBV5-6 TRBD2 CASSPAPTSGGDTQYF TGTGCCAGCAGCCCGGCCCCGACTAGCGGTGGTGATACGCAGTATTTT